What follows describes a single TCR beta chain. Its antigen remains unidentified. The CDR3 contains 13 residues. Deletions cut 6 bases from V and 1 base from J, with 9 bases between. Germline V gene data show CDR1 as ENHRY and CDR2 as SYGVKD. These data come from a study of T cell responses to AZD1222 COVID-19 vaccine. Overall study findings and caveats: White British donors predominated, females outnumbered males, and clonal diversity was possibly underestimated. An increase in Spike-specific TCR breadth and depth was observed after two AZD1222 doses. Reportedly, nearly half the spike-specific TCRs target unmutated variant regions.

The repertoire was sequenced with immunoSEQ multiplex PCR; TCRdb's copy has only in-frame clones and lacks some. The profile shows roughly 130,000 clones, about nine tenths of them singletons. The sequencing here drew on peripheral blood, taken on day 0 of AZD1222 vaccination. This TCR came from an adult in good health. This rearrangement joins TRBV10-3 to TRBJ1-1; D may be TRBD1 (5 bases). In DNA form, the CDR3 reads TGTGCCATCAGATCTCAGGGGAACACTGAAGCTTTCTTT. Translation: CAIRSQGNTEAFF.